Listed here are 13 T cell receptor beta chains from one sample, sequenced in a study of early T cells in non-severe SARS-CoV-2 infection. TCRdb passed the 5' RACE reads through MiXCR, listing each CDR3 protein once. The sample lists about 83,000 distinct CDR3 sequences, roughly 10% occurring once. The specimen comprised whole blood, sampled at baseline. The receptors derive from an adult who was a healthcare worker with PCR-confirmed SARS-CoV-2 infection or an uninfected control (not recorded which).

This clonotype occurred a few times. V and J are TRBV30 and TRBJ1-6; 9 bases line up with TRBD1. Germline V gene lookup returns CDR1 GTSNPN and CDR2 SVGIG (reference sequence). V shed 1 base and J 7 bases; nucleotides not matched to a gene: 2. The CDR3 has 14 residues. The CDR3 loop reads CAWSEGTGNSPLHF. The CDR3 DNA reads TGTGCCTGGAGTGAAGGGACAGGGAATTCACCCCTCCACTTT.

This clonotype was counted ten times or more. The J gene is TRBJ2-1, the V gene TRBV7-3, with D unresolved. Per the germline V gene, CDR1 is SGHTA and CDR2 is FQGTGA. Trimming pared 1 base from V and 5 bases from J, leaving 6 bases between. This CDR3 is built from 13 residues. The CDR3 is CASSLRTHNEQFF. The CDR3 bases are TGTGCCAGCAGCTTAAGGACGCACAATGAGCAGTTCTTC.

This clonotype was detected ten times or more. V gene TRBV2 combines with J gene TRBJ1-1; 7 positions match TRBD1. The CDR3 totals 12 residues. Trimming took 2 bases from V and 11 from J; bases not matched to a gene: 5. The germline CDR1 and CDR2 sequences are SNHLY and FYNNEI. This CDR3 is CASSERGREAFF. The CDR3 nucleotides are TGTGCCAGCAGTGAAAGGGGGCGCGAGGCTTTCTTT.

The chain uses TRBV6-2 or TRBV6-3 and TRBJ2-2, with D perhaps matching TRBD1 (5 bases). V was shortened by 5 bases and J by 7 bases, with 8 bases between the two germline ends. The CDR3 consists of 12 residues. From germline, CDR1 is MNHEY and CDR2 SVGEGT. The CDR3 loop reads CASSRDSGELFF. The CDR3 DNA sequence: TGTGCCAGCAGTCGTGACAGCGGGGAGCTGTTTTTT.

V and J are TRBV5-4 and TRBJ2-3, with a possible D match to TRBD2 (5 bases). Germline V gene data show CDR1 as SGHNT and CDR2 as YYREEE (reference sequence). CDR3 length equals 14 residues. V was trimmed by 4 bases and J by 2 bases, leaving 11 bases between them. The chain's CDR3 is CASSPGADTDTQYF. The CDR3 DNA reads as TGTGCCAGCAGCCCCGGAGCGGACACAGATACGCAGTATTTT.

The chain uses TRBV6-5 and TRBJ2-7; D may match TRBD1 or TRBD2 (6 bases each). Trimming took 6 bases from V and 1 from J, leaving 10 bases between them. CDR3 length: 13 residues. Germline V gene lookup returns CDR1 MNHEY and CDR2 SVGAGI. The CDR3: CASSPGASYEQYF. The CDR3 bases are TGTGCCAGCAGCCCGGGGGCGTCCTACGAGCAGTACTTC.

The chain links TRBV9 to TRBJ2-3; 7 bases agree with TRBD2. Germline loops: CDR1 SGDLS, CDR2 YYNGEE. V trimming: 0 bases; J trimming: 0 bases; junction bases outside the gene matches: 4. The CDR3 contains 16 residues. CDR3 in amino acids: CASSVATGGSTDTQYF. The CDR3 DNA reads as TGTGCCAGCAGCGTAGCTACCGGGGGGAGCACAGATACGCAGTATTTT. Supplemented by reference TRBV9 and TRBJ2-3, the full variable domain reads DSGVTQTPKHLITATGQRVTLRCSPRSGDLSVYWYQQSLDQGLQFLIQYYNGEERAKGNILERFSAQQFPDLHSELNLSSLELGDSALYFCASSVATGGSTDTQYFGPGTRLTVL.

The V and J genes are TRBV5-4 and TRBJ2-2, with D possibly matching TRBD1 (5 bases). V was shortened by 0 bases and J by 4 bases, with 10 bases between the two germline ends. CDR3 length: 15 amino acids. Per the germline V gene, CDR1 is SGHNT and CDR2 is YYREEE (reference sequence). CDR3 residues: CASSLGGRGTGELFF. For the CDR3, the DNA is TGTGCCAGCAGCTTGGGAGGTAGGGGCACCGGGGAGCTGTTTTTT. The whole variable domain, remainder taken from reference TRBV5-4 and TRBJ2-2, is ETGVTQSPTHLIKTRGQQVTLRCSSQSGHNTVSWYQQALGQGPQFIFQYYREEENGRGNFPPRFSGLQFPNYSSELNVNALELDDSALYLCASSLGGRGTGELFFGEGSRLTVL.

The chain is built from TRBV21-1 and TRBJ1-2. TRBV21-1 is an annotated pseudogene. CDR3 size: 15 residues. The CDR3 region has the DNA TGTGCCAGCAGCAAAGTTCCTCCGTTCGAGTATGGCTACACCTTC. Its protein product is CASSKVPPFEYGYTF.

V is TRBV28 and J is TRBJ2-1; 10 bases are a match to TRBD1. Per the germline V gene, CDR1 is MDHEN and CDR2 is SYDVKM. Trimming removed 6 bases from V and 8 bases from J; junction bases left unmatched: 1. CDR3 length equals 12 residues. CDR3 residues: CASRGQGHEQFF. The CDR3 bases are TGTGCCAGCAGGGGACAGGGGCATGAGCAGTTCTTC.

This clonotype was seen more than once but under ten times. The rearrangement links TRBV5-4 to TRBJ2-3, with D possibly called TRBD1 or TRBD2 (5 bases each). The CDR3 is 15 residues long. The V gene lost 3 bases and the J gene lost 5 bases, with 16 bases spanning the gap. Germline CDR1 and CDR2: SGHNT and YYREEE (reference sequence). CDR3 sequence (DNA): TGTGCCAGCAGCTCGGGACCCTCAACCGGAGATACGCAGTATTTT. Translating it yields CASSSGPSTGDTQYF.

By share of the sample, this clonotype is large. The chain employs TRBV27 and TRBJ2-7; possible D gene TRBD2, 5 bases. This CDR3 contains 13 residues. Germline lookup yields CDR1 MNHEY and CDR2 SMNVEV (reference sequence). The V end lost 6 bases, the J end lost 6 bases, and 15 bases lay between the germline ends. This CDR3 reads CASSPTVEAEQYF. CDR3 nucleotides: TGTGCCAGCAGCCCGACTGTGGAGGCCGAGCAGTACTTC.

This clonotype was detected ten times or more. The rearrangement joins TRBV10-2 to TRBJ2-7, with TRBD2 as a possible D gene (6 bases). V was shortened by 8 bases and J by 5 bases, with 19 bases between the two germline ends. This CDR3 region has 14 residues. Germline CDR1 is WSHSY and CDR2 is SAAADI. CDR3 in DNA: TGCGCCAGCCGGGCCAAGGGACTGCTCAACGAGCAGTACTTC. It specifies CASRAKGLLNEQYF.